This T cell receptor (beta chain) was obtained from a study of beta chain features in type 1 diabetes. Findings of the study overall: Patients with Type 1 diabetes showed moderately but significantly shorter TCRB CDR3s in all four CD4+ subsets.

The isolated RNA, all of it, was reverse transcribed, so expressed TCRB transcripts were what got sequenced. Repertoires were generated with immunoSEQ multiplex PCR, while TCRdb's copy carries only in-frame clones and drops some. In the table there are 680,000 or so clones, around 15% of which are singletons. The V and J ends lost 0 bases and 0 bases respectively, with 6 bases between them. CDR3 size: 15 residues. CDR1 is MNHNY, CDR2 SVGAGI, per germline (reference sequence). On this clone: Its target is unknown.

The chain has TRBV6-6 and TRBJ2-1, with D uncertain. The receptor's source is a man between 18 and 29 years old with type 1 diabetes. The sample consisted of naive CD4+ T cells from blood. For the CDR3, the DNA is TGTGCCAGCAGTTACTCGGGAACCTCCTACAATGAGCAGTTCTTC. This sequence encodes CASSYSGTSYNEQFF.